This TCR beta chain is drawn from a study of metastatic and nonmetastatic thyroid tumors. Turning to the study itself: Repertoires were compared across blood and tumor or nodule tissue from malignant and benign thyroid patients.

TCRdb re-called the PCR reads via MiXCR. In the table there are approximately 38,000 clones, 30% to 40% of which are singletons. Each patient went into thyroid surgery without having received any treatment. Germline loops: CDR1 SGHVS, CDR2 FQNEAQ. The CDR3 runs 12 residues. Trimming left V 5 bases short and J 7 bases short, with 12 bases between. Sequencing was performed on tumor tissue. This chain connects TRBV7-8 to TRBJ2-7; tentatively, D is TRBD1 (5 bases). This receptor was identified in a female donor with papillary thyroid cancer or a benign thyroid nodule (not recorded which). Some clones in this sample may be carry-over from other donors' samples. The CDR3 bases are TGTGCCAGCAGCATCGACAGCATAGAGCAGTACTTC. Amino acid sequence: CASSIDSIEQYF. Complete variable domain (other parts from reference TRBV7-8 and TRBJ2-7): GAGVSQSPRYKVAKRGQDVALRCDPISGHVSLFWYQQALGQGPEFLTYFQNEAQLDKSGLPSDRFFAERPEGSVSTLKIQRTQQEDSAVYLCASSIDSIEQYFGPGTRLTVT.